The T cell receptor (beta chain) described here comes from a study of cytomegalovirus exposure and HLA in healthy donors. The CDR3 is 20 amino acids. Repertoires were generated with immunoSEQ multiplex PCR, while TCRdb's copy carries only in-frame clones and drops some. The repertoire holds around 300,000 clones, with 80% to 90% as singletons. The sequenced sample was PBMCs. The rearrangement joins TRBV21-1 to TRBJ1-1; the table calls TRBD1, which could not be checked here. TRBV21-1 is an annotated pseudogene. The origin of this receptor is a woman younger than 30 in good health and CMV-seronegative. The CDR3 coding sequence is TGTGCCAGCAGCAAAGAGATTACGGACAGCTCCGACAGAATGAACACTGAAGCTTTCTTT. It specifies CASSKEITDSSDRMNTEAFF.